The 20 T cell receptor beta chains reported below all come from one sample, sequenced in a study of shared clonotypes between healthy human individuals. Method: immunoSEQ multiplex PCR; TCRdb's copy keeps in-frame clones and lacks some. Here the sample spans about 380,000 clones, roughly 96% being singletons. The sequenced sample was memory CD8+ T cells sorted from blood. Subset here: CD45RO+ cells pooled with CCR7-negative TemRA cells. Receptor source: a man under 40 in good health.

J is TRBJ1-2 and V is TRBV4-2, with D perhaps matching TRBD1 (5 bases). The V end lost 5 bases, the J end lost 8 bases, and 18 bases lay between the germline ends. The CDR3 length is 14 residues. Germline V lookup: CDR1 LGHNA, CDR2 YNFKEQ. In DNA, the CDR3 is TGTGCCAGCAGCTACCAAGGAGGGGTCTGCGGCTACACCTTC. Translating it yields CASSYQGGVCGYTF.

V and J are TRBV13 and TRBJ2-2; D not resolved. Germline V gives CDR1 PRHDT, CDR2 FYEKMQ (reference sequence). The CDR3 contains 12 residues. V was cut by 2 bases and J by 5 bases, with 3 bases left in between. In DNA form, the CDR3 reads TGTGCCAGCAGCTTACTTACCGGGGAGCTGTTTTTT. Protein sequence: CASSLLTGELFF.

The CDR3 region is CAWSVFNHNYGYTF. The CDR3 nucleotides read TGTGCCTGGAGTGTATTCAATCATAACTATGGCTACACCTTC. V usage is TRBV30 and J usage is TRBJ1-2; D unresolved. The germline CDR1 and CDR2 sequences are GTSNPN and SVGIG (reference sequence). The CDR3 extends over 14 amino acids. Between the trimmed V and J ends, which lost 0 bases and 1 base, there was a span of 9 bases.

A word on this clone: This CDR3 is also generated by other DNA sequences in the sample. The CDR3 DNA sequence: TGTGCCAGCAGCTTGACTAGCGGCCAAGAGACCCAGTACTTC. Translation gives CASSLTSGQETQYF. V is TRBV11-2 and J is TRBJ2-5; 9 bases fit TRBD2. CDR1 is SGHAT, CDR2 FQNNGV, per germline. This CDR3 contains 14 residues. The J segment lost 1 base and the V segment lost 3 bases, leaving 0 bases of the junction unmatched.

The chain links TRBV10-3 to TRBJ2-6; 10 bases map to TRBD2. CDR1 is ENHRY, CDR2 SYGVKD, per germline. After removal of 4 bases from V and 0 bases from J, the junction contained 6 bases not matched to a gene. This CDR3 contains 18 residues. The CDR3 DNA is TGTGCCATCAGTGGGGGAGCGGGAGGGCTCTCTGGGGCCAACGTCCTGACTTTC. Translation gives CAISGGAGGLSGANVLTF.

The rearrangement links TRBV19 to TRBJ2-1; 11 bases are a match to TRBD2. This CDR3 has 20 amino acids. The germline CDR1 and CDR2 sequences are LNHDA and SQIVND (reference sequence). V was pared by 3 bases and J by 3 bases, with 16 bases of the junction left unmatched. CDR3 bases: TGTGCCAGTAGTATCTATCTACTAGCGGGAGACCCCTTTTTCTACAATGAGCAGTTCTTC. Its translation: CASSIYLLAGDPFFYNEQFF.

The V and J genes are TRBV5-1 and TRBJ1-3; a weak D match, TRBD1 (5 bases). The CDR3 is made up of 15 amino acids. CDR1 is SGHRS and CDR2 is YFSETQ in the germline V gene. Trimming removed 4 bases from V and 4 bases from J, with 15 bases in between. The chain's CDR3 is CASSPSGRTGNTIYF. In nucleotides, the CDR3 is TGCGCCAGCAGCCCGTCAGGGAGGACCGGAAACACCATATATTTT. Using reference TRBV5-1 and TRBJ1-3 for the parts outside the CDR3, the full variable domain is KAGVTQTPRYLIKTRGQQVTLSCSPISGHRSVSWYQQTPGQGLQFLFEYFSETQRNKGNFPGRFSGRQFSNSRSEMNVSTLELGDSALYLCASSPSGRTGNTIYFGEGSWLTVV.

This chain joins TRBV4-2 and TRBJ2-7, with D possibly TRBD2 on 7 matching bases. V was shortened by 0 bases and J by 1 base, with 16 bases between the two germline ends. Looked up from germline, CDR1 is LGHNA and CDR2 is YNFKEQ. This CDR3 spans 17 amino acids. DNA for the CDR3: TGTGCCAGCAGCCAAGATATAGGGGGGGCAAGATCCTACGAGCAGTACTTC. This encodes CASSQDIGGARSYEQYF.

The DNA of the CDR3 is TGTGCCAGCAACCGACTATTATCTACAGATACGCAGTATTTT. It is translated as CASNRLLSTDTQYF. V usage is TRBV2 and J usage is TRBJ2-3; possibly TRBD2 for D (5 bases). Trimming took off 7 bases at V and 3 bases at J, with 14 bases between the two ends. The CDR3 loop spans 14 amino acids. Germline assignment: CDR1 SNHLY and CDR2 FYNNEI.

The rearrangement links TRBV28 to TRBJ2-7; D possibly uses TRBD1 or TRBD2 (5 bases each). V was clipped by 7 bases and J by 5 bases, with 18 bases between them. The CDR3 is 14 residues long. The V gene's germline CDR1 is MDHEN and CDR2 SYDVKM. The CDR3 DNA reads as TGTGCCAGCAACACTCAAGGGACCATCCACGAGCAGTACTTC. As protein: CASNTQGTIHEQYF.

J is TRBJ2-7 and V is TRBV2; 10 bases match TRBD1. After removal of 6 bases from V and 2 bases from J, the junction contained 4 bases not matched to a gene. The V gene's germline CDR1 is SNHLY and CDR2 FYNNEI. The CDR3 has 14 residues. The CDR3 DNA is TGTGCCAGCAGAACCGGGACAGGGGCCTACGAGCAGTACTTC. As protein: CASRTGTGAYEQYF.

The rearrangement uses TRBV11-3 and TRBJ2-5; D is unresolved. Trimming removed 5 bases from V and 3 bases from J, with 16 bases in between. CDR1 is SGHNT and CDR2 is YENEEA in the germline V gene. This CDR3 has 15 residues. CDR3 sequence reads: CASSLSSSNEETQYF. As DNA, the CDR3 is TGTGCCAGCAGCCTTAGCTCCTCCAACGAAGAGACCCAGTACTTC.

The chain links TRBV27 to TRBJ2-5, with D uncertain. The CDR3 covers 14 residues. The V gene's germline CDR1 is MNHEY and CDR2 SMNVEV (reference sequence). V was trimmed by 5 bases and J by 2 bases, leaving 12 bases between them. CDR3 protein: CASSPSRTQETQYF. CDR3 sequence (DNA): TGTGCCAGCAGTCCCTCTAGGACGCAAGAGACCCAGTACTTC.

The chain employs TRBV6-5 and TRBJ2-1, with 7 bases matching TRBD2. Germline lookup yields CDR1 MNHEY and CDR2 SVGAGI. Losses at the gene ends were 4 bases for V and 0 bases for J; bases not matched to a gene: 0. The CDR3 is made up of 14 amino acids. The CDR3 spells CASSSSGSYNEQFF. CDR3 coding DNA: TGTGCCAGCAGTTCTAGCGGCTCCTACAATGAGCAGTTCTTC.

The J gene is TRBJ1-4, the V gene TRBV7-8, with D unresolved. CDR1 SGHVS and CDR2 FQNEAQ come from the germline V gene. The CDR3 is 12 amino acids. V lost 1 base, J lost 8 bases, and 5 bases lay in between. The CDR3 region has the DNA TGTGCCAGCAGCTTAGGTAGAGAAAAACTGTTTTTT. It is translated as CASSLGREKLFF.

This chain connects TRBV27 to TRBJ1-1; TRBD1 agrees at 8 bases. V gave up 3 bases and J gave up 1 base; unmatched junction bases: 7. Germline CDR1 is MNHEY and CDR2 is SMNVEV (reference sequence). The CDR3 runs to 16 residues. The CDR3 here is CASSFLPGTGNTEAFF. CDR3 DNA sequence: TGTGCCAGCAGTTTTCTCCCCGGGACAGGGAACACTGAAGCTTTCTTT.

The rearrangement links TRBV7-2 to TRBJ1-4, with 10 bases matching TRBD1. The trim removed 5 bases at V and 7 bases at J, leaving 4 bases unmatched. Germline CDR1 is SGHTA and CDR2 is FQGNSA. This CDR3 is built from 14 residues. Here the CDR3 reads CASSTDRGAEKLFF. CDR3 DNA: TGTGCCAGCAGCACGGACAGGGGGGCTGAAAAACTGTTTTTT.

The rearrangement links TRBV28 to TRBJ1-1; a possible D gene is TRBD1 (6 bases). V gave up 4 bases and J gave up 1 base, with 10 bases separating them. Germline CDR1 is MDHEN and CDR2 is SYDVKM. This CDR3 comprises 14 residues. CDR3 nucleotides: TGTGCCAGCAGTTCCTCGGGACAGAACACTGAAGCTTTCTTT. Encoded protein: CASSSSGQNTEAFF.

This chain joins TRBV5-1 and TRBJ2-3, with 12 bases lining up with TRBD2. This CDR3 has 15 amino acids. Trimming removed 2 bases from V and 5 bases from J; junction bases left unmatched: 3. The germline V gene encodes CDR1 SGHRS and CDR2 YFSETQ. CDR3 sequence reads: CASSLPGLAGDTQYF. The CDR3 DNA reads as TGCGCCAGCAGCTTACCGGGACTAGCGGGAGATACGCAGTATTTT.

The chain has TRBV28 and TRBJ2-1; D assignment may be TRBD1 or TRBD2 (7 bases each). V was shortened by 6 bases and J by 14 bases, with 17 bases between the two germline ends. The V gene's germline CDR1 is MDHEN and CDR2 SYDVKM. The length of the CDR3 is 12 residues. The CDR3 DNA follows: TGTGCCAGCAGGGCTGGGGGAGGGGGCGAGTTCTTC. It translates to CASRAGGGGEFF.